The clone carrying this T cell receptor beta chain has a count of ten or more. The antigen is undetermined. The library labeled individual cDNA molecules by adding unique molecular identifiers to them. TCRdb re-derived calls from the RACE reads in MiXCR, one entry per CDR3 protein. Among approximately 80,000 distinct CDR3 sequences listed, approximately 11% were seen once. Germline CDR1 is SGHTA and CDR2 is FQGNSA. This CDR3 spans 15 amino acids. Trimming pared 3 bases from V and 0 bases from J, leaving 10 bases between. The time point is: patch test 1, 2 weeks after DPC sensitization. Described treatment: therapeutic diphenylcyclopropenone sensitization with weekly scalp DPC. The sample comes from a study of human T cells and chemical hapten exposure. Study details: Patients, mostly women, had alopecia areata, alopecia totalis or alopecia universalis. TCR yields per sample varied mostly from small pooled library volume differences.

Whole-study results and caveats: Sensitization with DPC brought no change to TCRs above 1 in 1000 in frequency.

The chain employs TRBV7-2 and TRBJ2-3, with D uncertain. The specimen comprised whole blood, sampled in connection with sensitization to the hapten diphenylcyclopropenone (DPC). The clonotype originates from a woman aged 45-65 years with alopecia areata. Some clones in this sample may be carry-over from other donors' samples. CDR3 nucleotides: TGTGCCAGCAGCTTTTCCGCTTCTAGCACAGATACGCAGTATTTT. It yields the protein CASSFSASSTDTQYF.